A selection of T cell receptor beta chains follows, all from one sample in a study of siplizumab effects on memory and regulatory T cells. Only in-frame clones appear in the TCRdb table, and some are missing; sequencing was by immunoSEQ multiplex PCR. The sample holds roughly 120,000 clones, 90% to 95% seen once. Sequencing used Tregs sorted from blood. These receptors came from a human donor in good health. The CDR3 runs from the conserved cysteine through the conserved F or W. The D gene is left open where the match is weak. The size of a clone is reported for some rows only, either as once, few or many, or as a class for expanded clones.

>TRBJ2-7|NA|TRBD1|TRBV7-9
TGTGCCAGCAGCTTAGTGGGACAGGGTTGGACCGAGCAGTACTTC
CASSLVGQGWTEQYF
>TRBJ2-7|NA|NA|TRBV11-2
TGTGCCAGCAGCTTGGGCCCCGGACAGCCCACCTACGAGCAGTACTTC
CASSLGPGQPTYEQYF
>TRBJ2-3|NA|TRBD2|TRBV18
TGTGCCAGCTCACCCAGCGGGAGTACGGCAGATACGCAGTATTTT
CASSPSGSTADTQYF
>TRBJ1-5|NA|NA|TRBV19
TGTGCCAGTAGTCGGGAGGACAATCAGCCCCAGCATTTT
CASSREDNQPQHF
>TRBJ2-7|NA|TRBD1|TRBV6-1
TGTGCCAGCAAAGCCGGGACAGGTGTTTCCTACGAGCAGTACTTC
CASKAGTGVSYEQYF
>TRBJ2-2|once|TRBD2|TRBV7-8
TGTGCAACTCCCCGGGAGGGGCGACTCACCGGGGAGCTGTTTTTT
CATPREGRLTGELFF
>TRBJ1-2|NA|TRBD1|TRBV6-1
TGTGCCAGCAGCGATTGGGACAGGGGAAGCTATGGCTACACCTTC
CASSDWDRGSYGYTF
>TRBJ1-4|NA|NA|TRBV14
TGTGCCAGCAGCCAAGGAGTGGCTAGGGTAGAAAAACTGTTTTTT
CASSQGVARVEKLFF
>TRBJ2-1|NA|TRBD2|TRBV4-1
TGCGCCAGCAGTCGCTCCTCTGGACTAGTCAATGAGCAGTTCTTC
CASSRSSGLVNEQFF
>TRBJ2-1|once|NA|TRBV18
TGTGCCAGCTCACCACTGAGCATCGGGGACAATGAGCAGTTCTTC
CASSPLSIGDNEQFF
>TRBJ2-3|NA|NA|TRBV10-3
TGTGCCATCAGTGAGTCTCGGGGACACTTATTAACAGATACGCAGTATTTT
CAISESRGHLLTDTQYF
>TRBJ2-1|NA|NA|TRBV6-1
TGTGCCAGCATGGCAGACTACAATGAGCAGTTCTTC
CASMADYNEQFF
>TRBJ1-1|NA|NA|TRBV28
TGTGCCAGCAGTTTATCTTCAACGGGAGCTTTCTTT
CASSLSSTGAFF
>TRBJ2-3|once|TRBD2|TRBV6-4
TGTGCCAGCAGTCCTAGCGGGAGTTGGGTAGATACGCAGTATTTT
CASSPSGSWVDTQYF
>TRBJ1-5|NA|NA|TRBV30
TGTGCCTGGAGTGTACAGGGAGGGCGCAATCAGCCCCAGCATTTT
CAWSVQGGRNQPQHF
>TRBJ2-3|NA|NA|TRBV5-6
TGTGCCAGCAGCTCCGCGGGACTAGATACGCAGTATTTT
CASSSAGLDTQYF
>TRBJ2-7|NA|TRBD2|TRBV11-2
TGTGCCAGCAGCTCCAGACTAGCGGGGTACTCCTACGAGCAGTACTTC
CASSSRLAGYSYEQYF
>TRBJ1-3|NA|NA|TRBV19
TGTGCCAGTAGCCGGAAGGGAGGACAACTGAGCTCTGGAAACACCATATATTTT
CASSRKGGQLSSGNTIYF
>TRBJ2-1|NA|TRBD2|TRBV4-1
TGCGCCAGCAGCGGCCCTAGCGGGGCCCTTTACAATGAGCAGTTCTTC
CASSGPSGALYNEQFF
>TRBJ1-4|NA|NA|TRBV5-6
TGTGCCAGCAGCCTGAGGGTAGGGGCGCGGAGTGAAAAACTGTTTTTT
CASSLRVGARSEKLFF
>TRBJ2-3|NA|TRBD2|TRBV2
TGTGCCAGCAGTGCTCCCCCCGGCTGGAACGTAATAGCGGGAAGCACAGATACGCAGTATTTT
CASSAPPGWNVIAGSTDTQYF
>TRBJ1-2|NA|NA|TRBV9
TGTGCCAGCAGCGTCGACAGAACTAACTATGGCTACACCTTC
CASSVDRTNYGYTF
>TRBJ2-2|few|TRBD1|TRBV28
TGTGCCAGCAGCCTTGTACAGGGGGCCGGGGAGCTGTTTTTT
CASSLVQGAGELFF
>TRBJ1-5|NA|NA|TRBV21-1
TGTGCCAGCAGCCCTCGAAATTTGCCAGGGTGTCAGCCCCAGCATTTT
CASSPRNLPGCQPQHF
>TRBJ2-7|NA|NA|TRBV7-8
TGTGCCAGCAGCTCGACACTGACAGGTTTCTACGAGCAGTACTTC
CASSSTLTGFYEQYF
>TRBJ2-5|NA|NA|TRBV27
TGTGCCAGCAGTCAATTCGGGGCTAGCAGACAAGAGACCCAGTACTTC
CASSQFGASRQETQYF
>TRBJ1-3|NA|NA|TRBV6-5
TGTGCCAGCAGTTATGGGACACCAAATTCAAACACCATATATTTT
CASSYGTPNSNTIYF
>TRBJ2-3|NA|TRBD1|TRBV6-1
TGTGCCAGCAGTGAACAGGGGGCAGATACGCAGTATTTT
CASSEQGADTQYF
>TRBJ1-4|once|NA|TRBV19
TGTGCCAGTAGGGGCAGTTTAAATGAAAAACTGTTTTTT
CASRGSLNEKLFF
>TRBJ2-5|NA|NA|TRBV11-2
TGTGCCAGCAGCTTAGTGGGACGGACTGAAGAGACCCAGTACTTC
CASSLVGRTEETQYF
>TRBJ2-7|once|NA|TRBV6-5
TGTGCCAGCAGTACAGTTTTAGGAACCTACGAGCAGTACTTC
CASSTVLGTYEQYF
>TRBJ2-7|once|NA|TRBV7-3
TGTGCCAGCAGCCCAATAGGGGGAGCCGGACTAGTAGGAACGCAACAGTACTTC
CASSPIGGAGLVGTQQYF
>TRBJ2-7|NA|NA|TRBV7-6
TGTGCCAGCAGCTTAGGAAAGTCCTACGAGCAGTACTTC
CASSLGKSYEQYF
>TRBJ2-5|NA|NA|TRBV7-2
TGTGCCAGCAGCTTAGTTAGAGAAGAGACCCAGTACTTC
CASSLVREETQYF
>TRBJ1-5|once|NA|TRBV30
TGTGCCTGGAGGGGGTCTAGCAATCAGCCCCAGCATTTT
CAWRGSSNQPQHF
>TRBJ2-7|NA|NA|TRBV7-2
TGTGCCAGCAGCTTAATTCTGAGCTCGGGGGAGCAGTACTTC
CASSLILSSGEQYF
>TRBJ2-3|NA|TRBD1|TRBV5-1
TGCGCCACCCGGACAGGGGCCACAGATACGCAGTATTTT
CATRTGATDTQYF
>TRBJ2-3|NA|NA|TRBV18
TGTGCCAGCTCGACCCAGGGTGACGGGACGCAGTATTTT
CASSTQGDGTQYF
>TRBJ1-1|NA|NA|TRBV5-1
TGCGCCAGCAGCAGGGCAACGGAAGAAGCTTTCTTT
CASSRATEEAFF
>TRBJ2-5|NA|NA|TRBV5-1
TGCGCCAGCAGCTTGGACGGGGGCCGTCAGGAGACCCAGTACTTC
CASSLDGGRQETQYF
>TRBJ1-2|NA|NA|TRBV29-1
TGCAGCGTTGAAGACAGCAATACCTATGGCTACACCTTC
CSVEDSNTYGYTF
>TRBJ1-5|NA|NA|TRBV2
TGTGCCAGCACTGGAGGACCGAATCAGCCCCAGCATTTT
CASTGGPNQPQHF
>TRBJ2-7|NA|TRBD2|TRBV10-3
TGTGCCATCAGTGAGTCCGCGCTAGCGGCCTCCTACGAGCAGTACTTC
CAISESALAASYEQYF
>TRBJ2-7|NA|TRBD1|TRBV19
TGTGCCAGTAGTTCGGGACAGACAGGATACGAGCAGTACTTC
CASSSGQTGYEQYF
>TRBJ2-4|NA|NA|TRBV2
TGTGCCAGCACGTCAGCCAAAAACATTCAGTACTTC
CASTSAKNIQYF
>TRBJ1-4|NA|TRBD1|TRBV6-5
TGTGCCAGCAGTTATGATCGACAGGGTGAAAAACTGTTTTTT
CASSYDRQGEKLFF
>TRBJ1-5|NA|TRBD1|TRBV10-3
TGTGCCATCAGTGATCCGGGACAGGGGACGGGTCAGCCCCAGCATTTT
CAISDPGQGTGQPQHF
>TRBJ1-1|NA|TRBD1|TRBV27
TGTGCCAGCAGTTTGCAGGGGGCTGGCACTGAAGCTTTCTTT
CASSLQGAGTEAFF
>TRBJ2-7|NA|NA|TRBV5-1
TGCGCCAGCAGCTTGGGAGACATCACCTACGAGCAGTACTTC
CASSLGDITYEQYF
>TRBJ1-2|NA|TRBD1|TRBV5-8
TGTGCCAGCAGACAGCCGGGACAGGGGACCGATGGCTACACCTTC
CASRQPGQGTDGYTF
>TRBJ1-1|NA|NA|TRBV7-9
TGTGCCAGCATACAGGGTACAAGGAACACTGAAGCTTTCTTT
CASIQGTRNTEAFF
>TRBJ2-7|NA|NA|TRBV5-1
TGCGCCAGCAGCTTGGGGCAGGGCCCAAACTACGAGCAGTACTTC
CASSLGQGPNYEQYF
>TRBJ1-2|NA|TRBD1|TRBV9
TGTGCCAGCAGCGTAGTTCGTGGGACAGGGAACTATGGCTACACCTTC
CASSVVRGTGNYGYTF
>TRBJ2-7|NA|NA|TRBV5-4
TGTGCCAGCAGCTTGATCGGCGCGGTGGGGGAGCAGTACTTC
CASSLIGAVGEQYF
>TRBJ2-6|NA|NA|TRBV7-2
TGTGCCAGCAGCTGGGTAGGCGGGGCTTCTGGGGCCAACGTCCTGACTTTC
CASSWVGGASGANVLTF